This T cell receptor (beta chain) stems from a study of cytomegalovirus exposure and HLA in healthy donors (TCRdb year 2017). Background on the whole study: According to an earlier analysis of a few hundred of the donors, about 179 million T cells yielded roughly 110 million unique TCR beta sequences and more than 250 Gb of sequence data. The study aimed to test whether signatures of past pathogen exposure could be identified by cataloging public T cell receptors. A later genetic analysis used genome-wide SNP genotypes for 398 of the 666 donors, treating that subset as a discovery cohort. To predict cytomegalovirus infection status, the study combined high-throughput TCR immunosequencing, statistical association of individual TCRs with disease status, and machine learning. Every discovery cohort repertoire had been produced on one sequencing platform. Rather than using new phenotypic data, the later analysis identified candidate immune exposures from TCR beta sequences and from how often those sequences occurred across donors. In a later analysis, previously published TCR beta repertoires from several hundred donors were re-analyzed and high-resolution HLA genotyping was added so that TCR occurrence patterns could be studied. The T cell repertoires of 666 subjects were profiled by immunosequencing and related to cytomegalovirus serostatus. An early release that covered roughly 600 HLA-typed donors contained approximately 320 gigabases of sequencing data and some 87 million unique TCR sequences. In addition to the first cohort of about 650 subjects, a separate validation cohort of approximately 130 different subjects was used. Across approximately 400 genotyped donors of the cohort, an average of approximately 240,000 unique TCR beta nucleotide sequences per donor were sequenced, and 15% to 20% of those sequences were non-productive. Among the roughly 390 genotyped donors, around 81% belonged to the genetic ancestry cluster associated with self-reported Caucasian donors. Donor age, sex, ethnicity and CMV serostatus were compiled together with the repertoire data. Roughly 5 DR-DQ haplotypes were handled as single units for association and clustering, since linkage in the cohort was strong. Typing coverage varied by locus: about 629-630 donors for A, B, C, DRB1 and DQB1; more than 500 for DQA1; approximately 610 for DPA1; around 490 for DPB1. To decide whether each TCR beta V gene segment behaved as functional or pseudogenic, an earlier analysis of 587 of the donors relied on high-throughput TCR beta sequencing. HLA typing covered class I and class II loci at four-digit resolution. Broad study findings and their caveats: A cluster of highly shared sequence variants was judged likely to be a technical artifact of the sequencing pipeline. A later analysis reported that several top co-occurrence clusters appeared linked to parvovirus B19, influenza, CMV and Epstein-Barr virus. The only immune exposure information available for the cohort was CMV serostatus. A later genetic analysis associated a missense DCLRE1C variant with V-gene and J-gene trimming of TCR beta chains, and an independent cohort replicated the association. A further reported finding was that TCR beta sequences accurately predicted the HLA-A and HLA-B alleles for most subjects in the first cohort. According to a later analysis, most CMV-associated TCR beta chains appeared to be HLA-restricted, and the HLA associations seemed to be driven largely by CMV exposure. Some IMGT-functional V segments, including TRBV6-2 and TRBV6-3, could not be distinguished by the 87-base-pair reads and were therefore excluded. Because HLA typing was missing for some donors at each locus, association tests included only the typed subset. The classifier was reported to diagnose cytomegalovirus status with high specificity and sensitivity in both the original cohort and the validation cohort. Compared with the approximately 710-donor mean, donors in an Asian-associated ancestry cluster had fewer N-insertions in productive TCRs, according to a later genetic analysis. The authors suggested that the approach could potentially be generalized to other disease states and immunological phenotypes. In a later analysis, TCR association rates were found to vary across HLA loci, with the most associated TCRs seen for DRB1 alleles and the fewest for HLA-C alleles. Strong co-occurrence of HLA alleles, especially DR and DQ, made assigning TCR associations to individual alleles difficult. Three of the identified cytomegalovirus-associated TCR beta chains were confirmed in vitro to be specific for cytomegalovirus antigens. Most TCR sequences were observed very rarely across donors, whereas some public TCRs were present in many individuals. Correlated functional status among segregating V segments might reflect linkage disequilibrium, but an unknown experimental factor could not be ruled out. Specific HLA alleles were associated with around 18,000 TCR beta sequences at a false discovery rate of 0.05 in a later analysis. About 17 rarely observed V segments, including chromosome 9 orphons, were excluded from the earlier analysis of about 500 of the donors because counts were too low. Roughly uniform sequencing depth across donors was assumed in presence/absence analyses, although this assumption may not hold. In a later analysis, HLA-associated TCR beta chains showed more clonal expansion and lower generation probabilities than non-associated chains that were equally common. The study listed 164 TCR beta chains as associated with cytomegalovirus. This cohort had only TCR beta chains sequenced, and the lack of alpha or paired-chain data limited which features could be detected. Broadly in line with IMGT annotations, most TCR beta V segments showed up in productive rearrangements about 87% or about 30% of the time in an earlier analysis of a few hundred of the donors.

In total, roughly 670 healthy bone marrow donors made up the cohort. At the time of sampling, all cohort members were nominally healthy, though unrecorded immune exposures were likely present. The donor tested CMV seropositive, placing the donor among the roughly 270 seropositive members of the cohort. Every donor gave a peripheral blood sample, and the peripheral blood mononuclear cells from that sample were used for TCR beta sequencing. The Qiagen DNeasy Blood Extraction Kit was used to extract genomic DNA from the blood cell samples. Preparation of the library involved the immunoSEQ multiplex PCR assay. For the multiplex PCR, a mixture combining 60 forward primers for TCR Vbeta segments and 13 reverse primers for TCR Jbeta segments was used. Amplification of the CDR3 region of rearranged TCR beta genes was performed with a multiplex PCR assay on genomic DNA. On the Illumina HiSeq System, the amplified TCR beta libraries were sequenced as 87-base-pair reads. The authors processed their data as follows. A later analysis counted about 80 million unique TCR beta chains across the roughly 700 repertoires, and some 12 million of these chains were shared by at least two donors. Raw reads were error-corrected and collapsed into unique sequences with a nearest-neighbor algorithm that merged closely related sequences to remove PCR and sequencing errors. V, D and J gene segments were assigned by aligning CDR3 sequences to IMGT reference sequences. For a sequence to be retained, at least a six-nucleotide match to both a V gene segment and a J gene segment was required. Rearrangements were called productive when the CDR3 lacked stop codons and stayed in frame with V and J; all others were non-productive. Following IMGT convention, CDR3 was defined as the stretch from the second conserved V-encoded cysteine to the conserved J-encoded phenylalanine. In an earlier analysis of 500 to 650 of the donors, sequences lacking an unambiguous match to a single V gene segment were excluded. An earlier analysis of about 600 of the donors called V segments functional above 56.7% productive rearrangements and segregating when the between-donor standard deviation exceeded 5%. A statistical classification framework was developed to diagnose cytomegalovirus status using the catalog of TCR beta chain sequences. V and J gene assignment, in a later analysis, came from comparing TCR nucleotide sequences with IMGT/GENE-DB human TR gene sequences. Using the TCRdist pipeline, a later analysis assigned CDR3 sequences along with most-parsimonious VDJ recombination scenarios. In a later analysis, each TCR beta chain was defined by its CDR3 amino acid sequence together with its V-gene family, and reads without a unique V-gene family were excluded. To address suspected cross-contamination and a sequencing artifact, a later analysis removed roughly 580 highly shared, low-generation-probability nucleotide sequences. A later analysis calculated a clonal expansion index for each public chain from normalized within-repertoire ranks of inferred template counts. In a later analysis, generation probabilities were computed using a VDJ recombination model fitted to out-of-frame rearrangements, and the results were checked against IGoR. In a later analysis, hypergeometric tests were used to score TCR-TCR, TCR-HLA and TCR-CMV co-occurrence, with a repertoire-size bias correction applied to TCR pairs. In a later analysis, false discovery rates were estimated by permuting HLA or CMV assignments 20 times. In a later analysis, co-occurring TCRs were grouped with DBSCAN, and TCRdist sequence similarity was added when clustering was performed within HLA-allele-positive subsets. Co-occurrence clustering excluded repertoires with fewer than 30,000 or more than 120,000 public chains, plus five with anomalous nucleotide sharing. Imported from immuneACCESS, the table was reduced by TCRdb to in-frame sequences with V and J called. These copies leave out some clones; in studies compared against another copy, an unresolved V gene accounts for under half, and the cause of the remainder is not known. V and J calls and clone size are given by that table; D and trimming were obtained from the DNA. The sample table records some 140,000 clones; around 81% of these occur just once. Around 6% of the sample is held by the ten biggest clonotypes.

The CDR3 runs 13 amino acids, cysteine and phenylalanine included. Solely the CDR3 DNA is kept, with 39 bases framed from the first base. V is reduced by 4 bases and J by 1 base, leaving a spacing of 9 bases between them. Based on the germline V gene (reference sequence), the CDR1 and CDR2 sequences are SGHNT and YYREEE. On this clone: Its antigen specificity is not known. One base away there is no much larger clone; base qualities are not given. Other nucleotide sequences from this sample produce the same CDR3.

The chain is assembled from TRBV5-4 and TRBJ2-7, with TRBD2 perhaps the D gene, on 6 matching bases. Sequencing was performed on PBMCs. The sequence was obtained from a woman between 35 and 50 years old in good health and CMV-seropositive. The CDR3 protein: CASSPGSSYEQYF. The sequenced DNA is TGTGCCAGCAGCCCCGGGAGTTCCTACGAGCAGTACTTC.